These 25 T cell receptor beta chains were sequenced from one sample in a study of T cell responses to AZD1222 COVID-19 vaccine (dated by TCRdb to the early 2020s). The library was generated by the immunoSEQ multiplex PCR assay. As stored in TCRdb, this immuneACCESS dataset retains in-frame rearrangements with V and J assigned. A fraction of the clones does not appear; measured against another copy, unresolved V genes explain less than half of the discrepancy, and the remainder lacks a known reason. This sample holds approximately 74,000 clones; 70% to 85% were observed only once. The ten most abundant clones make up around 3% of the sample. The meaning of the sample's time point label: baseline before first vaccination. The material was peripheral blood, obtained on day 0 of AZD1222 vaccination. These receptors were taken from an adult in good health.

The V and J genes are TRBV7-9 and TRBJ1-4, with 7 bases fitting TRBD1. With 6 bases clipped from V and 7 bases from J, the junction kept 11 bases outside the gene matches. This CDR3 has 15 residues. Germline V CDR1 and CDR2: SEHNR, FQNEAQ (reference sequence). The CDR3 DNA reads TGTGCCAGCAGGACCGACAGGGAAGGGGGTGAAAAACTGTTTTTT. Its translation: CASRTDREGGEKLFF. Looking up the rest from reference TRBV7-9 and TRBJ1-4 gives the full variable domain: DTGVSQNPRHKITKRGQNVTFRCDPISEHNRLYWYRQTLGQGPEFLTYFQNEAQLEKSRLLSDRFSAERPKGSFSTLEIQRTEQGDSAMYLCASRTDREGGEKLFFGSGTQLSVL.

This clone has more than one count but fewer than ten. The chain employs TRBV5-5 and TRBJ2-2, with 7 bases fitting TRBD1. V trimming: 2 bases; J trimming: 6 bases; junction bases outside the gene matches: 4. CDR1 and CDR2 (germline): SGHKS, YYEKEE (reference sequence). The CDR3 totals 14 residues. The CDR3 protein is CASSFWQGAGELFF. The CDR3 DNA is TGTGCCAGCAGCTTTTGGCAGGGGGCCGGGGAGCTGTTTTTT.

The chain joins TRBV10-3 to TRBJ2-7; perhaps D is TRBD1 or TRBD2 (5 bases each). Trimming took off 6 bases at V and 3 bases at J, with 6 bases between the two ends. This CDR3 is built from 11 residues. Germline loops: CDR1 ENHRY, CDR2 SYGVKD. Here the CDR3 reads CAIRRGYEQYF. In DNA form, the CDR3 reads TGTGCCATCAGGAGGGGCTACGAGCAGTACTTC.

The CDR3 region has the DNA TGTGCCAGCAGTCCGAGGGGGACTAGCGGGAGATCCTACGAGCAGTACTTC. As protein: CASSPRGTSGRSYEQYF. This chain uses TRBV27 with TRBJ2-7, with TRBD2 matching 14 bases. The J segment lost 1 base and the V segment lost 5 bases, leaving 7 bases of the junction unmatched. Per germline, CDR1 MNHEY and CDR2 SMNVEV (reference sequence). The CDR3 is 17 residues long.

The chain uses TRBV5-4 and TRBJ2-3; D is possibly TRBD2 (5 bases). V was pared by 4 bases and J by 0 bases, with 9 bases between. Germline V gene lookup returns CDR1 SGHNT and CDR2 YYREEE (reference sequence). The CDR3 is 14 residues long. DNA for the CDR3: TGTGCCAGCAGCCCGCGGGTTAGCACAGATACGCAGTATTTT. Protein: CASSPRVSTDTQYF.

V and J are TRBV19 and TRBJ2-2, with unresolved D. Germline assignment: CDR1 LNHDA and CDR2 SQIVND (reference sequence). Trimming removed 7 bases from V and 1 base from J, with 4 bases in between. The CDR3 runs 12 residues. The CDR3 reads CASKRNTGELFF. Written as DNA, the CDR3 is TGTGCCAGTAAGCGGAACACCGGGGAGCTGTTTTTT.

The chain joins TRBV7-8 to TRBJ2-5; D unresolved. V lost 4 bases and J lost 2, with 8 bases in between. Germline CDR1 is SGHVS and CDR2 is FQNEAQ. The CDR3 is 13 residues long. The CDR3 DNA follows: TGTGCCAGCAGCTCCTTTGTGCAAGAGACCCAGTACTTC. Translation: CASSSFVQETQYF.

V and J are TRBV19 and TRBJ1-2; D gene ambiguous. V lost 2 bases, J lost 1 base, and 8 bases lay in between. From germline, CDR1 is LNHDA and CDR2 SQIVND (reference sequence). This CDR3 is 14 amino acids long. The CDR3 region is CASSINRDNYGYTF. In nucleotides, the CDR3 is TGTGCCAGTAGTATAAACAGAGATAACTATGGCTACACCTTC.

The CDR3 DNA reads TGTGCCAGCTCACGGACAGGGGAACGGGAAAAACTGTTTTTT. As protein: CASSRTGEREKLFF. The chain uses TRBV18 and TRBJ1-4, with 9 bases lining up with TRBD1. The V gene's germline CDR1 is KGHSH and CDR2 LQKENI. CDR3 length: 14 residues. With V trimmed by 4 bases and J by 8 bases, 5 bases remained unmatched. The full variable domain, with the rest looked up from reference TRBV18 and TRBJ1-4, is NAGVMQNPRHLVRRRGQEARLRCSPMKGHSHVYWYRQLPEEGLKFMVYLQKENIIDESGMPKERFSAEFPKEGPSILRIQQVVRGDSAAYFCASSRTGEREKLFFGSGTQLSVL.

V is TRBV6-2 or TRBV6-3 and J is TRBJ2-7; 8 bases align to TRBD1. The CDR3 has 14 amino acids. The V and J ends lost 5 bases and 5 bases, in that order; junction bases with no gene match: 8. The germline CDR1 and CDR2 sequences are MNHEY and SVGEGT. Here the CDR3 DNA reads TGTGCCAGCAGTATTCGACAGGGGTTCCACGAGCAGTACTTC. This translates into CASSIRQGFHEQYF.

The chain employs TRBV10-2 and TRBJ2-7; 8 bases match TRBD2. This CDR3 has 14 amino acids. The germline V gene encodes CDR1 WSHSY and CDR2 SAAADI. J gave up 3 bases and V 6 bases, and 7 bases lay outside the gene matches. CDR3 residues: CASSPGLAGYEQYF. The CDR3 DNA is TGCGCCAGCAGCCCCGGACTAGCCGGCTACGAGCAGTACTTC.

This chain uses TRBV4-2 with TRBJ1-1; D is possibly TRBD1 (6 bases). Trimming pared 3 bases from V and 1 base from J, leaving 18 bases between. This CDR3 comprises 17 residues. Germline CDR1 reads LGHNA; CDR2 reads YNFKEQ. The CDR3, as DNA: TGTGCCAGCAGCCACAAAAAACAGGGTTCTACGAACACTGAAGCTTTCTTT. Its protein product is CASSHKKQGSTNTEAFF.

The V gene is TRBV20-1, the J gene TRBJ1-2; 7 nucleotides align to TRBD1. This CDR3 has 11 amino acids. Per germline, CDR1 DFQATT and CDR2 SNEGSKA (reference sequence). The V and J ends lost 5 bases and 8 bases, in that order; junction bases with no gene match: 5. CDR3 protein: CSADRTGGYTF. Written as DNA, the CDR3 is TGCAGTGCTGACCGGACAGGCGGCTACACCTTC.

This clone came up a few times. The J gene is TRBJ2-7, the V gene TRBV7-2, with TRBD2 matching over 9 bases. From germline, CDR1 is SGHTA and CDR2 FQGNSA. V trimming: 5 bases; J trimming: 13 bases; junction bases outside the gene matches: 18. The CDR3 is 15 residues long. The CDR3 DNA reads as TGTGCCAGCAGCACCACTAGCGGGTATTCCTACGAGCGTTACTTC. Protein sequence: CASSTTSGYSYERYF. The full variable domain, completed using reference TRBV7-2 and TRBJ2-7, is GAGVSQSPSNKVTEKGKDVELRCDPISGHTALYWYRQSLGQGLEFLIYFQGNSAPDKSGLPSDRFSAERTGGSVSTLTIQRTQQEDSAVYLCASSTTSGYSYERYFGPGTRLTVT.

The rearrangement joins TRBV2 to TRBJ2-2, with D maybe TRBD2 (7 bases). V gave up 5 bases and J gave up 2 bases, with 15 bases separating them. Germline V gene data show CDR1 as SNHLY and CDR2 as FYNNEI. This CDR3 comprises 16 residues. This CDR3 is CASSLGGGANTGELFF. Here the CDR3 DNA reads TGTGCCAGCAGTTTGGGAGGGGGTGCCAACACCGGGGAGCTGTTTTTT. The complete variable domain, with remaining parts taken from reference TRBV2 and TRBJ2-2, reads EPEVTQTPSHQVTQMGQEVILRCVPISNHLYFYWYRQILGQKVEFLVSFYNNEISEKSEIFDDQFSVERPDGSNFTLKIRSTKLEDSAMYFCASSLGGGANTGELFFGEGSRLTVL.

The chain carries TRBV27 and TRBJ1-6; no firm D call. This CDR3 is built from 13 residues. Germline CDR1 and CDR2: MNHEY and SMNVEV (reference sequence). V gave up 6 bases and J gave up 9 bases, with 12 bases separating them. The DNA of the CDR3 is TGTGCCAGCAGCGGACGGCTTCCTTCACCCCTCCACTTT. Residues: CASSGRLPSPLHF.

This clone appeared a few times. The gene calls are TRBV14 and TRBJ2-5, with TRBD1 matching over 9 bases. CDR1 is SGHDN and CDR2 is FVKESK in the germline V gene. With 4 bases clipped from V and 5 bases from J, the junction kept 14 bases outside the gene matches. The CDR3 runs 17 residues. The CDR3 region is CASSRGPGQGSRETQYF. The CDR3, as DNA: TGTGCCAGCAGCCGGGGTCCGGGACAGGGAAGCCGGGAGACCCAGTACTTC.

The chain combines TRBV2 with TRBJ2-1; tentative D call: TRBD2 (6 bases). The CDR3 runs 16 residues. V lost 1 base, J lost 7 bases, and 17 bases lay in between. Germline CDR1 SNHLY, CDR2 FYNNEI. The CDR3 region is CASSEGPGLGFNEQFF. In DNA form, the CDR3 reads TGTGCCAGCAGTGAAGGGCCGGGACTGGGGTTTAATGAGCAGTTCTTC. Together with reference TRBV2 and TRBJ2-1, the CDR3 gives the full variable domain: EPEVTQTPSHQVTQMGQEVILRCVPISNHLYFYWYRQILGQKVEFLVSFYNNEISEKSEIFDDQFSVERPDGSNFTLKIRSTKLEDSAMYFCASSEGPGLGFNEQFFGPGTRLTVL.

The rearrangement uses TRBV5-4 and TRBJ1-1, with 10 bases matching TRBD1. Germline V gene sequence: CDR1 SGHNT, CDR2 YYREEE (reference sequence). Trimming removed 4 bases from V and 1 base from J; junction bases left unmatched: 4. The CDR3 runs 15 residues. The CDR3 region has the DNA TGTGCCAGCAGCGTGGGACAGGGGCCGAACACTGAAGCTTTCTTT. This encodes CASSVGQGPNTEAFF.

This sequence joins TRBV19 and TRBJ2-5; 7 bases are a match to TRBD2. This CDR3 contains 15 residues. The germline gives CDR1 LNHDA, CDR2 SQIVND (reference sequence). V lost 8 bases and J lost 0; bases outside the gene matches: 9. The DNA of the CDR3 is TGTGCCAGTTCGCCTAGCGGAGGGTACCAAGAGACCCAGTACTTC. This gives the protein CASSPSGGYQETQYF.

This clone occurred once. The rearrangement joins TRBV19 to TRBJ1-5, with D unclear. Germline values: CDR1 LNHDA, CDR2 SQIVND (reference sequence). The CDR3 length is 14 residues. The V end lost 9 bases, the J end lost 1 base, and 13 bases lay between the germline ends. The CDR3 DNA is TGTGCCAGCACACTTGGTCCGAGCAATCAGCCCCAGCATTTT. Protein product: CASTLGPSNQPQHF.

This clone was found once. This chain links TRBV5-6 with TRBJ2-4; D gene uncertain. The V end lost 2 bases, the J end lost 3 bases, and 21 bases lay between the germline ends. Germline loops: CDR1 SGHDT, CDR2 YYEEEE. CDR3 size: 18 residues. CDR3 loop: CASSFYSPNQLDKNIQYF. In nucleotides, the CDR3 is TGTGCCAGCAGCTTTTATTCCCCGAACCAGTTGGACAAAAACATTCAGTACTTC. Full variable domain (outside the CDR3, taken from reference TRBV5-6 and TRBJ2-4): DAGVTQSPTHLIKTRGQQVTLRCSPKSGHDTVSWYQQALGQGPQFIFQYYEEEERQRGNFPDRFSGHQFPNYSSELNVNALLLGDSALYLCASSFYSPNQLDKNIQYFGAGTRLSVL.

The rearrangement uses TRBV3-1 (or the pseudogene TRBV3-2) and TRBJ2-5; D may be TRBD1 (6 bases). The germline V gene encodes CDR1 LGHDT and CDR2 YNNKEL (reference sequence). V was clipped by 3 bases and J by 4 bases, with 15 bases between them. CDR3 length: 15 residues. The CDR3 region is CASSQKGNRVETQYF. CDR3 nucleotides: TGTGCCAGCAGCCAGAAGGGGAACAGGGTAGAGACCCAGTACTTC.

This clone was observed a handful of times. CDR3 bases: TGTGCCAGCAGCCCGCCGGGGACCGTGGGCTCAGGGACCCAGTACTTC. Its protein is CASSPPGTVGSGTQYF. The chain couples TRBV3-1 (or the pseudogene TRBV3-2) to TRBJ2-5; D may be TRBD1 or TRBD2 (5 bases each). Germline values: CDR1 LGHDT, CDR2 YNNKEL (reference sequence). V dropped 4 bases and J dropped 7 bases, with 22 bases sitting between them. The CDR3 spans 16 residues.

The V call is TRBV7-9, the J call TRBJ2-7; D could derive from TRBD1 or TRBD2 (5 bases each). Trimming pared 2 bases from V and 2 bases from J, leaving 13 bases between. The CDR3 consists of 15 residues. CDR1 SEHNR and CDR2 FQNEAQ come from the germline V gene (reference sequence). The CDR3 DNA is TGTGCCAGCAGCTTAATTGGGGGTAGCGCCTACGAGCAGTACTTC. It yields the protein CASSLIGGSAYEQYF.